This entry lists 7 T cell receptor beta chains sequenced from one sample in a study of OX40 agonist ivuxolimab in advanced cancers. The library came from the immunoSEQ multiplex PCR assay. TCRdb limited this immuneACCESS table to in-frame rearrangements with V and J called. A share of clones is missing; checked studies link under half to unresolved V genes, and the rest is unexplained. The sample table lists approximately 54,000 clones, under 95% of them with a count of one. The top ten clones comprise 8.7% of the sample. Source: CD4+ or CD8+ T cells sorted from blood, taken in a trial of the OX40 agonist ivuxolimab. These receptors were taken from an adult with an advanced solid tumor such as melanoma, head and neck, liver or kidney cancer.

CDR3 DNA sequence: TGTGCCAGCAGCTTGGGAGGAACAACTAATGAAAAACTGTTTTTT. It is translated as CASSLGGTTNEKLFF. The J gene is TRBJ1-4, the V gene TRBV5-6; D unresolved. With 0 bases removed from V and 0 bases from J, the gap between germline ends came to 6 bases. Germline-derived CDR1 and CDR2 are SGHDT and YYEEEE. The CDR3 covers 15 residues.

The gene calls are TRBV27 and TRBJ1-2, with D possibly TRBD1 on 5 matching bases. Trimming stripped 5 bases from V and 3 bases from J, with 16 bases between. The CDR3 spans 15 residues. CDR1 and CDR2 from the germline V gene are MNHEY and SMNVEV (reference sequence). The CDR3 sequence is CASSPRGESDYGYTF. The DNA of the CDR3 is TGTGCCAGCAGTCCAAGGGGAGAATCCGACTATGGCTACACCTTC.

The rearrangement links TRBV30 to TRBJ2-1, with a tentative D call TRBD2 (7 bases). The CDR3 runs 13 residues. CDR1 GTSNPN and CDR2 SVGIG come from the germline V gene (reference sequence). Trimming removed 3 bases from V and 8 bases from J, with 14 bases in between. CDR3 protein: CAWSVEGGDEQFF. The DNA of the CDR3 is TGTGCCTGGAGCGTCGAAGGGGGGGATGAGCAGTTCTTC.

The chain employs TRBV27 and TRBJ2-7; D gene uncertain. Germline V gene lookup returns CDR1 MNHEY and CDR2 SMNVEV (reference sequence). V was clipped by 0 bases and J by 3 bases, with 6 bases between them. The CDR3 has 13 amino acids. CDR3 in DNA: TGTGCCAGCAGTTTATCGATGGGCTACGAGCAGTACTTC. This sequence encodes CASSLSMGYEQYF.

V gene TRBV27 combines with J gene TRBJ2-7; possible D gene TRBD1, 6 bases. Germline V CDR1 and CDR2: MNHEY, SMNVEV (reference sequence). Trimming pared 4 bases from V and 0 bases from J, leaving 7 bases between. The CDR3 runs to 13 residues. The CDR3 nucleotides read TGTGCCAGCAGTTGGACAGACTCCTACGAGCAGTACTTC. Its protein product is CASSWTDSYEQYF.

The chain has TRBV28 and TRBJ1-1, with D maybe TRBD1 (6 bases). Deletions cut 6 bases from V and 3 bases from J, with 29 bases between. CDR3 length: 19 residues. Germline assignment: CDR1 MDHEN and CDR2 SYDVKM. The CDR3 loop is CASRLRRNGQNVWDTEAFF. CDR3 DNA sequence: TGTGCCAGCAGGTTACGGCGTAACGGACAGAATGTTTGGGACACTGAAGCTTTCTTT.

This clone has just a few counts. The CDR3 DNA reads as TGTGCCTGGAGTGTTGGCACCCACACCGGGGAGCTGTTTTTT. Its protein is CAWSVGTHTGELFF. The gene calls are TRBV30 and TRBJ2-2; D is unresolved. This CDR3 contains 14 residues. Germline V gene data show CDR1 as GTSNPN and CDR2 as SVGIG (reference sequence). V was clipped by 0 bases and J by 3 bases, with 8 bases between them.